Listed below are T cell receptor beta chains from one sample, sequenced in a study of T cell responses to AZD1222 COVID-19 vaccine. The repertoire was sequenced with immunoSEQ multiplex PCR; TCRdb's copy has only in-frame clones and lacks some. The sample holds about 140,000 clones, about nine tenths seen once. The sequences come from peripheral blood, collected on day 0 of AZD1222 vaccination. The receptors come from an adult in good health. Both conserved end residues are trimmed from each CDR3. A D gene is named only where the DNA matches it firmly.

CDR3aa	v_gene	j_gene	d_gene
ASSSRFSGANVLT	TRBV27	TRBJ2-6	-
ASSQRGTSGKDTQY	TRBV3-1/TRBV3-2	TRBJ2-3	TRBD2
ASSTGGNEQF	TRBV11-2	TRBJ2-1	-
ASSLQGTQETQY	TRBV5-4	TRBJ2-5	-
ASSEGQGPFGYT	TRBV5-1	TRBJ1-2	TRBD1
ASSLDLNTEAF	TRBV5-4	TRBJ1-1	-
ASSDDSSSYEQY	TRBV19	TRBJ2-7	-
ASSQEGWGDEAKNIQY	TRBV4-1	TRBJ2-4	-
ASSQPQDNYGYT	TRBV3-1/TRBV3-2	TRBJ1-2	-
ASSHSGPQNTGELF	TRBV27	TRBJ2-2	-
ASSPSAGGYLDYT	TRBV6-2/TRBV6-3	TRBJ1-2	-
ASSQDAGEGYGYT	TRBV3-1/TRBV3-2	TRBJ1-2	-
ASSQVGHGADGYT	TRBV4-1	TRBJ1-2	-
ASSEGGTGTEAF	TRBV2	TRBJ1-1	-
ASSQDWAIGYT	TRBV4-3	TRBJ1-2	-
ASSQWPGNAAKNIQY	TRBV14	TRBJ2-4	-
ASSPGGSNQPQH	TRBV7-8	TRBJ1-5	-
ASSVATGRQPQETQY	TRBV9	TRBJ2-5	TRBD2
ASSQEFGDYTGELF	TRBV7-6	TRBJ2-2	-
ASSLAFPGSTDTQY	TRBV7-8	TRBJ2-3	-
ASSQGTGVDSPLH	TRBV6-4	TRBJ1-6	TRBD1
ASSLWASAGGVNEQF	TRBV7-3	TRBJ2-1	TRBD2
ASSSMTTNEKLF	TRBV19	TRBJ1-4	-
ASSVDGGRDTEAF	TRBV5-1	TRBJ1-1	-